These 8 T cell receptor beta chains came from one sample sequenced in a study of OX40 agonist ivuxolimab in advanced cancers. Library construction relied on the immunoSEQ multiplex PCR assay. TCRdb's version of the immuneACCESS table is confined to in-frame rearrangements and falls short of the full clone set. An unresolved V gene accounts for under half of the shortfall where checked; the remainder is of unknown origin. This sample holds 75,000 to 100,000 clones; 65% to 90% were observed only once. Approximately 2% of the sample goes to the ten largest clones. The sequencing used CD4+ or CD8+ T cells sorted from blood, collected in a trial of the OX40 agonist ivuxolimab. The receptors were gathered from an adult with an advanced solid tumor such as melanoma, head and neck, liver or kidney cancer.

This CDR3 reads CASRKVGDIAQHF. CDR3 nucleotide sequence: TGTGCCAGCAGGAAAGTAGGGGATATAGCCCAGCATTTT. The chain has TRBV11-2 and TRBJ1-5; tentative D call: TRBD1 (5 bases). The CDR3 length is 13 residues. Trimming cost V 6 bases and J 11 bases, with 17 bases left between them. Germline CDR1 and CDR2: SGHAT and FQNNGV. The whole variable domain, remainder taken from reference TRBV11-2 and TRBJ1-5, is EAGVAQSPRYKIIEKRQSVAFWCNPISGHATLYWYQQILGQGPKLLIQFQNNGVVDDSQLPKDRFSAERLKGVDSTLKIQPAKLEDSAVYLCASRKVGDIAQHFGDGTRLSIL.

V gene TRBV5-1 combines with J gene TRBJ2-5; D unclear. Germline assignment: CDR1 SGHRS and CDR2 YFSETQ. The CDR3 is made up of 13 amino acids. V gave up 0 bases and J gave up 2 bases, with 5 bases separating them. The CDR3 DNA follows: TGCGCCAGCAGCTTGGGACGGCAAGAGACCCAGTACTTC. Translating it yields CASSLGRQETQYF.

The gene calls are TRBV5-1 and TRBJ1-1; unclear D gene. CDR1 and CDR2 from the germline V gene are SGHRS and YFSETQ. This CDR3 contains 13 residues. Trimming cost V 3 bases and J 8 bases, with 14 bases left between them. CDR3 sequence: CASSSSVGLEAFF. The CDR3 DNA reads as TGCGCCAGCAGCTCCTCAGTGGGCCTGGAAGCTTTCTTT.

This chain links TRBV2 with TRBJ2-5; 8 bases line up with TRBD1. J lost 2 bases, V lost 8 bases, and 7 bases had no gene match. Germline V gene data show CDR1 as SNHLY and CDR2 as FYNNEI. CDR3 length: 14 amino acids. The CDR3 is CASHSTGGQETQYF. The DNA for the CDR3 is TGTGCCAGCCATAGCACAGGGGGGCAAGAGACCCAGTACTTC.

CDR3 amino acids: CSVGGYTF. CDR3 nucleotide sequence: TGCAGCGTTGGTGGCTACACCTTC. This rearrangement joins TRBV29-1 to TRBJ1-2, with D unclear. V was shortened by 4 bases and J by 7 bases, with 1 base between the two germline ends. Germline V CDR1 and CDR2: SQVTM, ANQGSEA. The CDR3 is 8 residues long.

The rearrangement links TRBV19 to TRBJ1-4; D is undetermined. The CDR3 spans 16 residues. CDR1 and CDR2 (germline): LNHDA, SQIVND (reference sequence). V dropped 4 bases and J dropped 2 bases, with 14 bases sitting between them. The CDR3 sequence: CASSNVPSVTNEKLFF. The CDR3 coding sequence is TGTGCCAGTAGTAACGTCCCCTCCGTCACTAATGAAAAACTGTTTTTT.

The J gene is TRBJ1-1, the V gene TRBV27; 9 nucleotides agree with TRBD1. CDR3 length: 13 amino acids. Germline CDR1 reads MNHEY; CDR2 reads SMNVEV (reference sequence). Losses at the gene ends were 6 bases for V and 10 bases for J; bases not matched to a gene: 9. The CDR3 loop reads CASSRTGVEGAFF. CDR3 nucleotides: TGTGCCAGCAGCAGGACAGGGGTTGAGGGAGCTTTCTTT.

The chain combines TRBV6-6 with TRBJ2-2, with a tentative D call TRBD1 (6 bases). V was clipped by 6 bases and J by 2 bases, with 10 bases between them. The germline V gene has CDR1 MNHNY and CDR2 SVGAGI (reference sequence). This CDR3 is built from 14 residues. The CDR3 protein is CASRRDKNTGELFF. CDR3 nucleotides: TGTGCCAGCAGACGGGACAAAAACACCGGGGAGCTGTTTTTT.